This T cell receptor beta chain was recovered during a study of cytomegalovirus exposure and HLA in healthy donors. This CDR3 comprises 14 residues. Germline-derived CDR1 and CDR2 are ENHRY and SYGVKD. The germline V and J ends were trimmed by 2 bases and 7 bases, with 11 bases remaining between them. Vbeta (60) and Jbeta (13) primers were used in the PCR. The assay was immunoSEQ multiplex PCR, and TCRdb's table has in-frame clones only and misses some. The sample contains 150,000 to 200,000 clones, roughly four fifths of which appear only once. Findings of the study overall: Earlier findings revealed that most TCR beta V segments proved productive either about 87% or about 30% of the time.

About this clone itself: Its antigen is currently unknown.

V and J are TRBV10-3 and TRBJ1-4; no clear D. Sequenced sample: PBMCs. This TCR was sampled from a man between 18 and 35 years old in good health and CMV-seronegative. This chain's CDR3 is CAISEEPGGEKLFF. The CDR3 DNA reads as TGTGCCATCAGTGAGGAACCGGGAGGTGAAAAACTGTTTTTT.